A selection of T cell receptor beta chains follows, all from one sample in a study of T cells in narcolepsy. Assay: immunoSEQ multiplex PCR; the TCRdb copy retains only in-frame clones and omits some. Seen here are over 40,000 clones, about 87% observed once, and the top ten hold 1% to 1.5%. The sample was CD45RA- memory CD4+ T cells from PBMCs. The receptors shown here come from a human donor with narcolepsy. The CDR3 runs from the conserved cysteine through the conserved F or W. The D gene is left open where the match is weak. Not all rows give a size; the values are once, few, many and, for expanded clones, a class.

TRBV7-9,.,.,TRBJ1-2,CASSPPQGRLAYGYTF
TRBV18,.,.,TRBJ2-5,CASSPGHQETQYF
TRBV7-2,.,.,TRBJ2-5,CASSWTQETQYF
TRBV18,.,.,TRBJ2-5,CASSPAGPETQYF
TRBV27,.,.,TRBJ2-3,CASSPLTTLDTQYF
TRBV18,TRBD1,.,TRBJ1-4,CASSSSGTGDGKLFF
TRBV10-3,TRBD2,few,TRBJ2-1,CAISGGLAGGPSDEQFF
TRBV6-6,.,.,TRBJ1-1,CASREGQLNTEAFF
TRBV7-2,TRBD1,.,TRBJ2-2,CASSALQGARLGAGELFF
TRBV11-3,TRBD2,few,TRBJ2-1,CASRTGGLSSYNEQFF
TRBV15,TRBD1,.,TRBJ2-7,CATSRDAAGGKEQYF
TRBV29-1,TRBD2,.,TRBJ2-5,CSVGAGKETQYF
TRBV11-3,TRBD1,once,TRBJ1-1,CASSRDSRFEAFF
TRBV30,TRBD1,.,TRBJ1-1,CAWSVQGRNTEAFF
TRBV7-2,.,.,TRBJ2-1,CASSLAVGGPYNEQFF
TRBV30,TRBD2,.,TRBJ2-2,CAWSPGGRDNTGELFF
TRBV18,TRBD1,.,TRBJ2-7,CASSQGQGNSYEQYF
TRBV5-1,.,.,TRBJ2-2,CASSLVRADGELFF
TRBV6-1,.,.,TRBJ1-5,CASSFLRDKNQPQHF
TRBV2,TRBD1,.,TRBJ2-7,CASKGDRGLYEQYF
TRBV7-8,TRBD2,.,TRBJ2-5,CASSLGGNLETQYF
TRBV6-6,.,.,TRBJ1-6,CASRAYNSPLHF
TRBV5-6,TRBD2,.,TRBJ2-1,CASRGLAGGNEQFF
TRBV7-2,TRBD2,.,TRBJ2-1,CASSPGPGTSPNRHEQFF
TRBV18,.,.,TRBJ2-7,CASSPGNYEQYF
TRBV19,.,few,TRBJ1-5,CASSPGPQGQPQHF
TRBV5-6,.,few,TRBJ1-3,CASSSLQYHSGNTIYF
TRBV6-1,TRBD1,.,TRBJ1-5,CASSGGGTGKDSNQPQHF
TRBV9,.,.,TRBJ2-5,CASSVVAGHQETQYF
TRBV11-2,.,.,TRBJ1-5,CASSSTGHHAQPQHF
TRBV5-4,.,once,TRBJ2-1,CASSLRINEQFF
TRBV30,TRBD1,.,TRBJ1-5,CAWSSGTGIYQPQHF
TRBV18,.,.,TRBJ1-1,CASSRGELPNTEAFF
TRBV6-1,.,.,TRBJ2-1,CASSPGTGTEQFF
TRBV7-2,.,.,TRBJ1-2,CASSLSGSGGYTF
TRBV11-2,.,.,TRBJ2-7,CASSFISLGVRPAYEQYF
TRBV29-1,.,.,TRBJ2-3,CSVRFTDTQYF
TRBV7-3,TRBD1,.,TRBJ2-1,CASSIYQGANEQFF
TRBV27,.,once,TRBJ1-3,CASSRTPGSSGNTIYF
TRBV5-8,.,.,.,CASSLAGYYEQYF
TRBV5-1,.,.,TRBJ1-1,CASSSGSQVEAFF
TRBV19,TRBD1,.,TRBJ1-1,CASSIRDRGTEAFF
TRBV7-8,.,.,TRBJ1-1,CASSLAGMNTEAFF
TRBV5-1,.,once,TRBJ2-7,CASSLAGDFSYEQYF
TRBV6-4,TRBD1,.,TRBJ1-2,CASSDGTGSLTF
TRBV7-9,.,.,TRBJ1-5,CASTPLGSQQPQHF
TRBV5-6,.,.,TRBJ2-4,CASSLWAKNIQYF
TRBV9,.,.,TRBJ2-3,CASSPRIRTDTQYF
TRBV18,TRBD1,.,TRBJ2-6,CASSEQGALGANVLTF
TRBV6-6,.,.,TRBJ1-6,CASDGGGGNSPLHF
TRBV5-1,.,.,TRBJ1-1,CASSFGFRKDEAFF
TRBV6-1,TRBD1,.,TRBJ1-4,CASSFDRGDEKLFF
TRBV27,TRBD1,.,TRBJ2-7,CASSAGGFSYEQYF
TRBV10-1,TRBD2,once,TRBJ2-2,CASRASGPNTGELFF
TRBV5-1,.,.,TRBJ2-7,CASSVGGPTNIEQYF
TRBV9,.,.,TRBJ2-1,CASSVASSVGYNEQFF
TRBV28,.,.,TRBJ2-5,CASSPPQETQYF